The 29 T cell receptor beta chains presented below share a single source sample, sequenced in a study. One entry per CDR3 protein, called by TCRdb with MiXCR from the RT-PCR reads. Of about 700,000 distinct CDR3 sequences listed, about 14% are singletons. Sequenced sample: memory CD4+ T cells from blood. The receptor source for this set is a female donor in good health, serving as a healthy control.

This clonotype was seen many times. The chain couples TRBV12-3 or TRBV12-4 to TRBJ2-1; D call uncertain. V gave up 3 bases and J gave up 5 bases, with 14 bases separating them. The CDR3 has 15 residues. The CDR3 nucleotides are TGTGCCAGCAGTTTCTCCGGGCCAAACCACAATGAGCAGTTCTTC. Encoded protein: CASSFSGPNHNEQFF.

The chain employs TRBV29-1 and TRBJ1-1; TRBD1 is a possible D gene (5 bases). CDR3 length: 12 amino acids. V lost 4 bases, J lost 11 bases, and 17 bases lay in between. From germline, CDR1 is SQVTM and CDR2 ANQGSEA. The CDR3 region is CSVVSGLPVAFF. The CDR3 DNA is TGCAGCGTTGTATCGGGACTCCCCGTGGCTTTCTTT.

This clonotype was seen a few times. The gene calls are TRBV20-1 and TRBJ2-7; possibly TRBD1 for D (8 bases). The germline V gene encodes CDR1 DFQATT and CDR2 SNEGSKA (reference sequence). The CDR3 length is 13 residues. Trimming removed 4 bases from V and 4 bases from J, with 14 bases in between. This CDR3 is CSANLQGGYEQYF. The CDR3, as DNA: TGCAGTGCTAATCTACAGGGGGGGTACGAGCAGTACTTC.

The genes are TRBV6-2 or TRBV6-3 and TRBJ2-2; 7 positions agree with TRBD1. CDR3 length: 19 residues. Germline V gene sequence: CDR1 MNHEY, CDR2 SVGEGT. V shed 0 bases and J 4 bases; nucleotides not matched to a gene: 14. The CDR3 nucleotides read TGTGCCAGCAGTTACTCGTTTACGTGGGGGACAGCATCCACCGGGGAGCTGTTTTTT. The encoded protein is CASSYSFTWGTASTGELFF.

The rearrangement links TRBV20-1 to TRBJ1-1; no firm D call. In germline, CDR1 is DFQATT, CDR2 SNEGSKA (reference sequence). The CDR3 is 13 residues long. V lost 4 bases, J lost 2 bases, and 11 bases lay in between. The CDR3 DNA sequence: TGCAGTGCTAATAATGAACTCAACACTGAAGCTTTCTTT. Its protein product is CSANNELNTEAFF.

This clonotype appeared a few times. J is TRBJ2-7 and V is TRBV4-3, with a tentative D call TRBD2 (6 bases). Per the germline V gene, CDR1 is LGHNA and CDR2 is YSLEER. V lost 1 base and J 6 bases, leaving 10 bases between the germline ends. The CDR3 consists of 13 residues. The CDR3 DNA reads TGCGCCAGCAGCCAAGCTGGGCGGGGCGAGCAGTACTTC. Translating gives CASSQAGRGEQYF.

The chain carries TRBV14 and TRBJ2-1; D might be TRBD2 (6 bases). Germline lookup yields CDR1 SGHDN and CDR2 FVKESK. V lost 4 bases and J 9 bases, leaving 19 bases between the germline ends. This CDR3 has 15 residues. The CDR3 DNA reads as TGTGCCAGCAGCCCTGGACTAAAATTGATAGGTGAGCAGTTCTTC. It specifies CASSPGLKLIGEQFF. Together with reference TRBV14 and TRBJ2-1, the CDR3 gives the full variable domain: EAGVTQFPSHSVIEKGQTVTLRCDPISGHDNLYWYRRVMGKEIKFLLHFVKESKQDESGMPNNRFLAERTGGTYSTLKVQPAELEDSGVYFCASSPGLKLIGEQFFGPGTRLTVL.

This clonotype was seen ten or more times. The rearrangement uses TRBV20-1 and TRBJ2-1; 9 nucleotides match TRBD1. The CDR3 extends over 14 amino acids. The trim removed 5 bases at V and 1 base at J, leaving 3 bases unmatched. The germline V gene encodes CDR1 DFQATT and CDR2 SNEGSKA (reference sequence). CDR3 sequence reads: CSALTGGSYNEQFF. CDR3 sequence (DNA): TGCAGTGCTCTGACAGGGGGATCCTACAATGAGCAGTTCTTC.

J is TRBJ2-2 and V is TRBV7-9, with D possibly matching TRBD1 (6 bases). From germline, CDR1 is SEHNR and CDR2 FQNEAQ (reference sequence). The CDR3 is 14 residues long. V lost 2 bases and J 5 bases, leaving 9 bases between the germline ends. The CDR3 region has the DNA TGTGCCAGCAGCTTACAGGGGATAACCGGGGAGCTGTTTTTT. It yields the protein CASSLQGITGELFF.

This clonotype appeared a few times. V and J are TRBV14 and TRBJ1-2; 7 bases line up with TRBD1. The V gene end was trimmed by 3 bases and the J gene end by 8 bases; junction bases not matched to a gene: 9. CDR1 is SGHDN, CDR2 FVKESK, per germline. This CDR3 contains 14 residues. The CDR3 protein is CASSQTSTGIGYTF. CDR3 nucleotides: TGTGCCAGCAGCCAGACATCGACAGGGATAGGCTACACCTTC.

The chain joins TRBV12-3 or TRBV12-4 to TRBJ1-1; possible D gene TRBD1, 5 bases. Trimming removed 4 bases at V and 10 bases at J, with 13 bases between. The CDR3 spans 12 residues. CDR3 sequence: CASSSAGLGAFF. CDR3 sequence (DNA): TGTGCCAGCAGTTCCGCAGGGTTGGGAGCTTTCTTT.

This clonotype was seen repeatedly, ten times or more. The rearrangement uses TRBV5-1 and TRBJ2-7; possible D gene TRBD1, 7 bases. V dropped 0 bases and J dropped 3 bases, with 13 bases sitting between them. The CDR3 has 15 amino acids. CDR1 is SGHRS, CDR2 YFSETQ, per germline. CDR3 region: CASSLVAGGNYEQYF. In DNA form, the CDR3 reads TGCGCCAGCAGCTTGGTGGCAGGGGGGAACTACGAGCAGTACTTC. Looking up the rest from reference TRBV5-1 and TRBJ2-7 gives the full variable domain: KAGVTQTPRYLIKTRGQQVTLSCSPISGHRSVSWYQQTPGQGLQFLFEYFSETQRNKGNFPGRFSGRQFSNSRSEMNVSTLELGDSALYLCASSLVAGGNYEQYFGPGTRLTVT.

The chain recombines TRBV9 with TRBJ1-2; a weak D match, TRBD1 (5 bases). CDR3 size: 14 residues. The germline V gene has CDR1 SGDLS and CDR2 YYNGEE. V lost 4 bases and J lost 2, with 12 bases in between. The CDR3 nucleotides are TGTGCCAGCAGCCAGACGACAGCGAACTATGGCTACACCTTC. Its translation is CASSQTTANYGYTF.

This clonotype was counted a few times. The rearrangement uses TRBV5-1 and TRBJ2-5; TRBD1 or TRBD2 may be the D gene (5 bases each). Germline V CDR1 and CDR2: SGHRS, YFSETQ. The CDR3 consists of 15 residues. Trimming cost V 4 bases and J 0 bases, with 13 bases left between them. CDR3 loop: CASSREGLYQETQYF. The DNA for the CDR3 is TGCGCCAGCAGCCGCGAGGGGTTGTACCAAGAGACCCAGTACTTC.

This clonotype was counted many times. This chain's CDR3 is CASSLGGTGAGYTF. The CDR3 nucleotides read TGTGCCAGCAGTTTAGGGGGGACAGGGGCCGGCTACACCTTC. The V and J genes are TRBV12-3 or TRBV12-4 and TRBJ1-2; TRBD1 aligns across 10 bases. The CDR3 has 14 amino acids. After removal of 1 base from V and 8 bases from J, the junction contained 4 bases not matched to a gene.

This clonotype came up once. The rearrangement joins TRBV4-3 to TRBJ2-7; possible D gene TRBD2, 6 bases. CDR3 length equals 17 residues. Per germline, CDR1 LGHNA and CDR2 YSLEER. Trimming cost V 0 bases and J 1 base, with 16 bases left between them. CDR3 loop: CASSQEWDSSPSYEQYF. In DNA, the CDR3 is TGCGCCAGCAGCCAAGAATGGGACTCCTCCCCTTCCTACGAGCAGTACTTC.

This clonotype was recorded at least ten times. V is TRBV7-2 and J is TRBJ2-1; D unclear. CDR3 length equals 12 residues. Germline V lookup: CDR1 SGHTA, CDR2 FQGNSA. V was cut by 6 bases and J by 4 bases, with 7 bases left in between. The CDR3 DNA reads TGTGCCAGCAGTCGAAATTACAATGAGCAGTTCTTC. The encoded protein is CASSRNYNEQFF.

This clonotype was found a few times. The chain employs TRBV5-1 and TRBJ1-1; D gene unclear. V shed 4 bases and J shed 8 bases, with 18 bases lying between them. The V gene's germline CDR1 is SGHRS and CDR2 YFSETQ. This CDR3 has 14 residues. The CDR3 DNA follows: TGCGCCAGCAGCCTCTGGGCGCACGTAGAAGAAGCTTTCTTT. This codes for CASSLWAHVEEAFF.

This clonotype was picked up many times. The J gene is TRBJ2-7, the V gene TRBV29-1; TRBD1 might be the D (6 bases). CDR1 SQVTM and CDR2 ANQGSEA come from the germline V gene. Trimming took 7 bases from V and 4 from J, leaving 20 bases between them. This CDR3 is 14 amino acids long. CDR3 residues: CSARRVGGVYEQYF. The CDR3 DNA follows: TGCAGCGCCAGAAGGGTAGGGGGAGTTTACGAGCAGTACTTC.

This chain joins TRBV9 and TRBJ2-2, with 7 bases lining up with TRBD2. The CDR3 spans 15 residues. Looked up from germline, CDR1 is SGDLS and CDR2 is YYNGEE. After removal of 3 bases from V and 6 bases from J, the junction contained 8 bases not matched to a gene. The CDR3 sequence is CASSATGLDPGELFF. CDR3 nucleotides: TGTGCCAGCAGCGCCACAGGACTAGACCCCGGGGAGCTGTTTTTT.

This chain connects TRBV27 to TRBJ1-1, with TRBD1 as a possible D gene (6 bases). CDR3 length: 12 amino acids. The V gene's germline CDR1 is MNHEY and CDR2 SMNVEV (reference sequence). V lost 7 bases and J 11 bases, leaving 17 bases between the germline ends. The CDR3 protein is CASTSLTGLAFF. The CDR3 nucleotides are TGTGCCAGCACCTCACTAACAGGGTTGGCTTTCTTT.

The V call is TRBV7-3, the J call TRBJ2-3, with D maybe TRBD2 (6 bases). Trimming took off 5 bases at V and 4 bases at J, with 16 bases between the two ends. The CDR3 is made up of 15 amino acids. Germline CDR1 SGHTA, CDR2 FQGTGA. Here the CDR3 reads CASSKDYSGADTQYF. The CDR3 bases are TGTGCCAGCAGCAAGGACTACTCGGGGGCAGATACGCAGTATTTT.

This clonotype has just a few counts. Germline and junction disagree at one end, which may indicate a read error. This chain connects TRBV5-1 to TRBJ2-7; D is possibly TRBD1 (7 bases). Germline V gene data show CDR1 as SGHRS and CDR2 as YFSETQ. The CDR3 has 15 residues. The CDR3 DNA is TGTGCCAGCAGCTTAGGAGGGACAGCAACCTACGAGCAGTACTTC. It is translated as CASSLGGTATYEQYF.

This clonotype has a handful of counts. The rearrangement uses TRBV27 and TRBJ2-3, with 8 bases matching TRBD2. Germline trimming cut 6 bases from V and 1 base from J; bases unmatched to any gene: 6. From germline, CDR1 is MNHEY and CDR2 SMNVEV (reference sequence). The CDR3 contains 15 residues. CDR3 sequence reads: CASRTFSGGTDTQYF. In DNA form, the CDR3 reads TGTGCCAGCAGGACCTTTAGCGGGGGCACAGATACGCAGTATTTT.

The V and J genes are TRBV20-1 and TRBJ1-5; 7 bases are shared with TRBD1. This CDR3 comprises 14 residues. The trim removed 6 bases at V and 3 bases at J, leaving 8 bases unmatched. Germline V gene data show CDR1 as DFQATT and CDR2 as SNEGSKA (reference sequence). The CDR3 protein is CSANRDSNNQPQHF. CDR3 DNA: TGCAGTGCCAATAGGGACAGCAACAATCAGCCCCAGCATTTT.

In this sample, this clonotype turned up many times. The CDR3 reads CASSESGSYEQYF. CDR3 sequence (DNA): TGCGCCAGCAGTGAATCCGGGTCCTACGAGCAGTACTTC. The rearrangement uses TRBV10-1 and TRBJ2-7; D gene uncertain. The V end was cut by 3 bases, the J end by 1 base, with 7 bases between. Germline V gives CDR1 WNHNN, CDR2 SYGVQD (reference sequence). The length of the CDR3 is 13 residues.

The CDR3 nucleotides read TGTGCCAGCTCACCTGTGGTATTTAGAGGGACTAATGAAAAACTGTTTTTT. It specifies CASSPVVFRGTNEKLFF. The V call is TRBV18, the J call TRBJ1-4; D gene uncertain. CDR1 and CDR2 (germline): KGHSH, LQKENI. CDR3 size: 17 residues. Between the trimmed V and J ends, which lost 3 bases and 2 bases, there was a span of 16 bases.

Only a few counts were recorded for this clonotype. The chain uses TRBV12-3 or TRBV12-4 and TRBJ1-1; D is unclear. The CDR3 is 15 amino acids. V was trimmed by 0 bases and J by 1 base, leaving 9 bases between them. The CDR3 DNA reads TGTGCCAGCAGTTTAGCGCAAGCCGGGAACACTGAAGCTTTCTTT. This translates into CASSLAQAGNTEAFF.

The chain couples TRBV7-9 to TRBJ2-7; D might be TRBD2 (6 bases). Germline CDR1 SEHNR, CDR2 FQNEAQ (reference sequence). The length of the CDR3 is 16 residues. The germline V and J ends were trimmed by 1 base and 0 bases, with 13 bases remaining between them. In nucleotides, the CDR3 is TGTGCCAGCAGCTTAGGATCGGGAGCCATCTCCTACGAGCAGTACTTC. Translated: CASSLGSGAISYEQYF. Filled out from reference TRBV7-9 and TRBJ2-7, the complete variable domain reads DTGVSQNPRHKITKRGQNVTFRCDPISEHNRLYWYRQTLGQGPEFLTYFQNEAQLEKSRLLSDRFSAERPKGSFSTLEIQRTEQGDSAMYLCASSLGSGAISYEQYFGPGTRLTVT.